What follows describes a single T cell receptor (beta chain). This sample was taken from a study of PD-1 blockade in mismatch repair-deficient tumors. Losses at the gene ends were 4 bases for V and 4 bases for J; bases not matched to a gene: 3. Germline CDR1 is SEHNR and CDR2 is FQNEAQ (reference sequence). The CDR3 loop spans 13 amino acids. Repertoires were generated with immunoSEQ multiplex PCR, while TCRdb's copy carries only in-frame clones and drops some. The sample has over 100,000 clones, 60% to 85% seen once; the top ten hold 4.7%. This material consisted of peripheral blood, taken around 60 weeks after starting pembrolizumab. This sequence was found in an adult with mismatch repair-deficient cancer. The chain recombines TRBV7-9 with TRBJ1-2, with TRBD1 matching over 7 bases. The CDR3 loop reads CASSSTGVYGYTF. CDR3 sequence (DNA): TGTGCCAGCAGCTCTACAGGGGTCTATGGCTACACCTTC.